This entry features one TCR beta chain sequence. TCRdb's copy holds only in-frame clones and misses some; the assay was immunoSEQ multiplex PCR. The sample has about 290,000 clones; around 92% are singletons. This sample was included in a study of blood T cell repertoires in COVID-19. Enrolled during active infection, Seattle patients were then followed longitudinally. The CDR3 has 16 amino acids. From germline, CDR1 is PRHDT and CDR2 FYEKMQ (reference sequence). V gave up 0 bases and J gave up 4 bases, with 10 bases separating them. The chain couples TRBV13 to TRBJ1-6; D might be TRBD1 (5 bases). This TCR derives from a woman aged 25 to 39 with COVID-19, enrolled during active disease. The specimen was peripheral blood. The CDR3 is CASSLGTAKYNSPLHF. The CDR3 bases are TGTGCCAGCAGCTTAGGGACAGCCAAATATAATTCACCCCTCCACTTT.